Listed here is a single T cell receptor (beta chain). What it binds is not known. The single heparinised draw taken from each donor contained about 100 mL of blood on average. The V gene's germline CDR1 is MGHRA and CDR2 YSYEKL. Trimming removed 6 bases at V and 3 bases at J, with 11 bases between. The length of the CDR3 is 13 residues. These data originate in a study of beta chain features in type 1 diabetes. Whole-study results and caveats: Moderate yet significant TCRB CDR3 shortening was seen in Type 1 diabetes patients in all four CD4+ subsets.

Expressed TCRB transcripts were sequenced because the isolated RNA had all been reverse transcribed beforehand. Only in-frame clones appear in the TCRdb table, and some are missing; sequencing was by immunoSEQ multiplex PCR. The table has roughly 150,000 clones, approximately 7.8% seen once. Input material: central memory CD4+ T cells from blood. The receptor comes from a woman aged 35 to 49 with type 1 diabetes. The chain links TRBV4-1 to TRBJ1-1; D may be TRBD1 (6 bases). CDR3 residues: CASRRGIDTEAFF. The CDR3 nucleotides read TGCGCCAGCAGGAGGGGGATTGACACTGAAGCTTTCTTT.